Listed below are T cell receptor beta chains from one sample, sequenced in a study of blood T cell repertoires in COVID-19. Repertoires were generated with immunoSEQ multiplex PCR, while TCRdb's copy carries only in-frame clones and drops some. The sample lists about 64,000 clones; 90% were seen once. The sample consisted of peripheral blood. Receptors originate from a woman of 80 years or more with active COVID-19. Both conserved end residues are part of each CDR3. D genes are given only for firm matches. A row's size may be missing; if present it is once, few, many or a size class.

size,J,D,V,CDR3,DNA
-,TRBJ2-3,TRBD1,TRBV14,CASSRTGAGTDTQYF,TGTGCCAGCAGTCGGACAGGGGCCGGGACAGATACGCAGTATTTT
once,TRBJ2-3,TRBD2,TRBV3-1/TRBV3-2,CASSSPGLVVQYF,TGTGCCAGCAGCTCTCCGGGACTAGTGGTGCAGTATTTT
-,TRBJ2-5,TRBD1,TRBV27,CASTTYRDRLQETQYF,TGTGCCAGCACAACATACCGGGACAGGTTACAAGAGACCCAGTACTTC
-,TRBJ1-3,TRBD1,TRBV3-1/TRBV3-2,CASSPTGAGNTIYF,TGTGCCAGCAGCCCGACAGGGGCTGGAAACACCATATATTTT
-,TRBJ1-2,TRBD1,TRBV7-2,CASSLEGQGTGGYTF,TGTGCCAGCAGCTTAGAGGGACAGGGGACCGGGGGCTACACCTTC
-,TRBJ2-2,TRBD2,TRBV28,CASRLAGGHTGELFF,TGTGCCAGCAGGTTAGCGGGAGGGCACACCGGGGAGCTGTTTTTT
-,TRBJ2-5,-,TRBV18,CASSPQGLQETQYF,TGTGCCAGCTCACCACAAGGACTTCAAGAGACCCAGTACTTC
-,TRBJ2-1,TRBD2,TRBV7-6,CASSLGGTSGPYNEQFF,TGTGCCAGCAGCTTAGGGGGGACTAGCGGGCCCTACAATGAGCAGTTCTTC
-,TRBJ2-2,TRBD2,TRBV3-1/TRBV3-2,CASSPRGGRTGELFF,TGTGCCAGCAGCCCCCGGGGGGGCCGCACCGGGGAGCTGTTTTTT
-,TRBJ2-3,TRBD1,TRBV11-2,CASSVTGGSTDTQYF,TGTGCCAGCAGCGTCACAGGGGGCAGCACAGATACGCAGTATTTT
-,TRBJ2-3,-,TRBV7-2,CASSLNEADTQYF,TGTGCCAGCAGCCTAAATGAGGCGGATACGCAGTATTTT
-,TRBJ1-5,-,TRBV11-2,CASSLGGGQPQHF,TGTGCCAGCAGCTTAGGCGGTGGGCAGCCCCAGCATTTT
-,TRBJ2-2,-,TRBV4-1,CASAAAGPGELFF,TGCGCCAGCGCCGCGGCGGGCCCCGGGGAGCTGTTTTTT
-,TRBJ1-2,-,TRBV6-1,CASSEARRDYGYTF,TGTGCCAGCAGTGAAGCGCGCAGGGACTATGGCTACACCTTC
-,TRBJ2-2,TRBD1,TRBV18,CASSPADRGETGELFF,TGTGCCAGCTCACCCGCTGACAGGGGAGAAACCGGGGAGCTGTTTTTT
-,TRBJ2-5,TRBD1,TRBV30,CAWSQPWGQGLKTQYF,TGTGCCTGGAGCCAACCTTGGGGACAGGGGTTGAAGACCCAGTACTTC
-,TRBJ1-2,TRBD1,TRBV4-2,CASSQERGQGYTF,TGTGCCAGCAGCCAAGAGAGGGGGCAAGGCTACACCTTC
once,TRBJ2-5,TRBD1,TRBV24-1,CATSDRTGQETQYF,TGTGCCACCAGTGATCGGACAGGCCAAGAGACCCAGTACTTC
-,TRBJ2-5,TRBD2,TRBV29-1,CSAEALGLPQETQYF,TGCAGCGCTGAGGCCCTGGGACTACCCCAAGAGACCCAGTACTTC
-,TRBJ1-6,TRBD1,TRBV28,CASSPALLYRGASPLHF,TGTGCCAGCAGTCCTGCACTCCTGTACAGGGGTGCTTCACCCCTCCACTTT
-,TRBJ2-4,-,TRBV3-1/TRBV3-2,CASSQDVGDKNIQYF,TGTGCCAGCAGCCAAGATGTCGGGGACAAAAACATTCAGTACTTC
once,TRBJ2-1,-,TRBV4-1,CASSQGPRRGNEQFF,TGCGCCAGCAGCCAAGGGCCCCGACGGGGCAATGAGCAGTTCTTC
once,TRBJ1-2,-,TRBV4-1,CASSQDLTVYRYTF,TGCGCCAGCAGCCAAGATTTGACAGTCTATCGCTACACCTTC
-,TRBJ1-5,-,TRBV15,CATSRDLVTGSNQPQHF,TGTGCCACCAGCAGAGATTTAGTGACAGGTAGCAATCAGCCCCAGCATTTT
-,TRBJ1-6,TRBD1,TRBV5-1,CASPTGAGSPLHF,TGCGCCAGTCCGACAGGGGCAGGGTCACCCCTCCACTTT
-,TRBJ2-5,-,TRBV7-2,CASSSWEGGRKTQYF,TGTGCCAGCAGCTCATGGGAGGGGGGGCGAAAGACCCAGTACTTC
-,TRBJ2-3,TRBD1,TRBV9,CASSAQGADTQYF,TGTGCCAGCAGCGCACAGGGGGCAGATACGCAGTATTTT
-,TRBJ1-1,-,TRBV3-1/TRBV3-2,CASSQDYVGDTEAFF,TGTGCCAGCAGCCAAGATTACGTGGGCGACACTGAAGCTTTCTTT
-,TRBJ2-5,-,TRBV2,CASSSGPGGLETQYF,TGTGCCAGCAGTAGTGGACCGGGGGGCTTGGAGACCCAGTACTTC
-,TRBJ2-2,TRBD2,TRBV7-7,CASSPTSGAPDTGELFF,TGTGCTAGCAGTCCGACTAGCGGGGCCCCCGACACCGGGGAGCTGTTTTTT
-,TRBJ2-1,TRBD2,TRBV5-1,CASSSRSAGAAIEQFF,TGCGCCAGCAGCTCGCGATCAGCGGGAGCCGCTATCGAGCAGTTCTTC
once,TRBJ2-2,TRBD1,TRBV27,CASSLNSGQVSNTGELFF,TGTGCCAGCAGTCTAAACTCCGGACAGGTCTCGAACACCGGGGAGCTGTTTTTT
once,TRBJ2-5,TRBD1,TRBV24-1,CATSDLPDRGYQETQYF,TGTGCCACCAGTGATTTGCCGGACAGGGGGTACCAAGAGACCCAGTACTTC
-,TRBJ1-2,-,TRBV7-2,CASSLYGLQGGYTF,TGTGCCAGCAGCTTATACGGGCTTCAGGGTGGCTACACCTTC
-,TRBJ2-3,-,TRBV7-2,CASSPRPRGAEGADTQYF,TGTGCCAGCAGCCCCCGGCCCCGAGGAGCAGAAGGGGCGGATACGCAGTATTTT
-,TRBJ2-5,TRBD2,TRBV7-6,CASTGSSGRRETQYF,TGTGCCAGTACCGGGTCTAGCGGGAGGAGAGAGACCCAGTACTTC
-,TRBJ1-2,TRBD1,TRBV12-3/TRBV12-4,CASRSPGGGGYTF,TGTGCCAGCAGGTCTCCAGGGGGCGGTGGCTACACCTTC
-,TRBJ2-5,-,TRBV10-1,CASYTGTRQETQYF,TGCGCCAGCTACACAGGGACCAGACAAGAGACCCAGTACTTC
-,TRBJ1-2,TRBD1,TRBV27,CASRLTGGSRDYTF,TGTGCCAGCAGACTTACAGGGGGTTCCCGTGACTACACCTTC
-,TRBJ2-1,-,TRBV28,CASSLSGGGEMNEQFF,TGTGCCAGCAGTTTATCAGGGGGAGGCGAGATGAATGAGCAGTTCTTC
-,TRBJ1-2,TRBD1,TRBV19,CASIRRLGQGDYGYTF,TGTGCCAGTATTCGTCGATTGGGACAGGGCGACTATGGCTACACCTTC
-,TRBJ1-2,TRBD1,TRBV5-4,CASSLVQGGYGYTF,TGTGCCAGCAGCTTGGTACAGGGGGGTTATGGCTACACCTTC
-,TRBJ2-7,-,TRBV6-5,CASGAENYEQYF,TGTGCCAGCGGGGCAGAGAACTACGAGCAGTACTTC
-,TRBJ1-2,-,TRBV5-1,CASSPGSGEIGYTF,TGCGCCAGCAGCCCCGGGTCCGGGGAGATTGGCTACACCTTC
-,TRBJ2-2,-,TRBV11-3,CASSLGDLGSTGELFF,TGTGCCAGCAGCTTAGGGGACTTGGGATCAACCGGGGAGCTGTTTTTT
-,TRBJ2-1,-,TRBV7-2,CASSLPYSSDEEQFF,TGTGCCAGCAGCTTACCTTATTCTAGCGATGAGGAGCAGTTCTTC
-,TRBJ1-3,TRBD1,TRBV2,CASRGDSSGNTIYF,TGTGCCAGCAGGGGGGACAGCTCTGGAAACACCATATATTTT
-,TRBJ2-1,TRBD1,TRBV3-1/TRBV3-2,CASSQAFGQGHNEQFF,TGTGCCAGCAGCCAAGCCTTCGGACAGGGCCACAATGAGCAGTTCTTC
-,TRBJ2-2,-,TRBV4-2,CASSQETGWTGELFF,TGTGCCAGCAGCCAAGAAACAGGCTGGACCGGGGAGCTGTTTTTT
-,TRBJ2-2,TRBD1,TRBV5-4,CASSLGQGYTGELFF,TGTGCCAGCAGCTTGGGACAGGGGTACACCGGGGAGCTGTTTTTT
once,TRBJ2-1,TRBD2,TRBV10-3,CAITSTSGGESPYNEQFF,TGTGCCATCACCTCGACTAGCGGGGGGGAATCCCCCTACAATGAGCAGTTCTTC
-,TRBJ2-7,-,TRBV30,CAWSRGQSSSYEQYF,TGTGCCTGGAGCCGCGGACAGTCGAGCTCCTACGAGCAGTACTTC
-,TRBJ2-7,TRBD1,TRBV5-4,CASSLFPGGVREQYF,TGTGCCAGCAGCTTGTTTCCAGGGGGTGTGCGTGAGCAGTACTTC
-,TRBJ1-1,-,TRBV7-9,CASSSQKPEAFF,TGTGCCAGCAGCTCCCAAAAGCCTGAAGCTTTCTTT
-,TRBJ2-1,-,TRBV5-1,CASSSTGQGFNEQFF,TGCGCCAGCAGCTCAACAGGGCAGGGCTTCAATGAGCAGTTCTTC